The sequence of this T cell receptor beta chain was determined in a study of Graves' ophthalmopathy and Graves' hyperthyroidism. Trimming removed 5 bases from V and 8 bases from J; junction bases left unmatched: 10. The CDR3 is made up of 15 amino acids. Germline lookup yields CDR1 SEHNR and CDR2 FQNEAQ (reference sequence). PBMCs came from roughly 10 ml of fresh peripheral blood. Amplified material comprised TCR beta CDR3 regions derived from RNA transcripts. Second-round multiplex PCR followed a first-round RT-PCR using HTBI primers. TCRdb itself ran the multiplex PCR reads through MiXCR, one entry per CDR3 protein. The sample lists almost 750,000 distinct CDR3 sequences, about 44% occurring once. Overall study results and limits: Blood also held most thyroid clonotypes expanded above 0.001 frequency.

The sample holds a few counts of this clonotype. What it recognizes is unknown. The receptor comes from an adult man with Graves' ophthalmopathy. Sequenced: peripheral blood. The J gene is TRBJ1-4, the V gene TRBV7-9; 8 bases line up with TRBD1. CDR3 protein: CASSVTGGFREKLFF. CDR3 nucleotides: TGTGCCAGCAGCGTTACAGGGGGTTTTCGGGAAAAACTGTTTTTT.